One T cell receptor beta chain is described in this entry. Measured with immunoSEQ multiplex PCR; TCRdb has only the in-frame clones, and not every one. The repertoire holds about 31,000 clones, with roughly 87% as singletons. This record belongs to a study of T cell changes during pregnancy in multiple sclerosis. Germline lookup yields CDR1 WNHNN and CDR2 SYGVQD (reference sequence). V lost 0 bases, J lost 3 bases, and 7 bases stayed unmatched. This CDR3 comprises 17 residues. This chain uses TRBV10-1 with TRBJ2-5, with TRBD2 identical over 10 bases. The sequenced sample was CD8+ T cells from peripheral blood mononuclear cells, obtained in the first trimester of pregnancy. The clonotype was recovered from a female donor with multiple sclerosis, enrolled in a pregnancy study. This chain's CDR3 is CASSESRASGGEETQYF. Written as DNA, the CDR3 is TGCGCCAGCAGTGAGTCGAGGGCTAGCGGGGGTGAAGAGACCCAGTACTTC.